This passage covers 8 T cell receptor beta chains from one sample sequenced in a study of radiotherapy plus CTLA-4 blockade in lung cancer. Libraries were prepared by immunoSEQ multiplex PCR; TCRdb keeps only in-frame clonotypes and omits some of them. Of around 44,000 clones listed, roughly 90% were seen once; the top ten hold 17%. This material consisted of peripheral blood, taken from a patient treated with radiotherapy plus ipilimumab. The receptors derive from a human donor with non-small cell lung cancer that progressed on radiotherapy plus ipilimumab. Some clones in this sample may be carry-over from other donors' samples.

The chain recombines TRBV19 with TRBJ1-1, with TRBD1 as a possible D gene (6 bases). CDR1 LNHDA and CDR2 SQIVND come from the germline V gene (reference sequence). The CDR3 spans 14 residues. V was shortened by 3 bases and J by 1 base, with 9 bases between the two germline ends. The CDR3 DNA is TGTGCCAGTAGTATTGGGGACACGAACACTGAAGCTTTCTTT. It yields the protein CASSIGDTNTEAFF.

The J gene is TRBJ2-3, the V gene TRBV6-6; TRBD2 matches at 10 bases. The CDR3 covers 16 residues. The V and J ends lost 5 bases and 2 bases, in that order; junction bases with no gene match: 7. Germline V lookup: CDR1 MNHNY, CDR2 SVGAGI (reference sequence). Here the CDR3 DNA reads TGTGCCAGCAGTCCTGCGGGACTAGCGTACACAGATACGCAGTATTTT. Translation gives CASSPAGLAYTDTQYF.

This sequence joins TRBV4-3 and TRBJ2-5; D is possibly TRBD1 (6 bases). The germline gives CDR1 LGHNA, CDR2 YSLEER. Trimming removed 0 bases at V and 5 bases at J, with 16 bases between. The length of the CDR3 is 16 residues. The CDR3 sequence: CASSQDFGTPGETQYF. In nucleotides, the CDR3 is TGCGCCAGCAGCCAAGATTTTGGGACACCGGGGGAGACCCAGTACTTC.

The chain couples TRBV10-1 to TRBJ2-7; D may be TRBD2 (6 bases). The V gene lost 3 bases and the J gene lost 6 bases, with 18 bases spanning the gap. CDR3 length: 15 amino acids. Looked up from germline, CDR1 is WNHNN and CDR2 is SYGVQD (reference sequence). CDR3 region: CASSDLPGGIGEQYF. The CDR3, as DNA: TGCGCCAGCAGTGACCTCCCCGGAGGGATCGGCGAGCAGTACTTC.

The genes are TRBV2 and TRBJ2-1; D remains unclear. The V end was cut by 5 bases, the J end by 1 base, with 9 bases between. The CDR3 extends over 14 amino acids. Germline CDR1 is SNHLY and CDR2 is FYNNEI. CDR3 coding DNA: TGTGCCAGCAGTCGCGAGAGGTCCTACAATGAGCAGTTCTTC. It encodes CASSRERSYNEQFF.

This chain links TRBV11-3 with TRBJ2-3; TRBD1 aligns across 9 bases. The CDR3 runs to 17 residues. Germline CDR1 and CDR2: SGHNT and YENEEA. V dropped 4 bases and J dropped 3; count of bases not matched to a gene: 11. The CDR3 DNA is TGTGCCAGCAGCTCCGGGACAGGGTACCCTGCAACAGATACGCAGTATTTT. Protein product: CASSSGTGYPATDTQYF.

The rearrangement joins TRBV19 to TRBJ1-1; no clear D gene. Trimming cost V 3 bases and J 3 bases, with 5 bases left between them. CDR3 length: 12 amino acids. Germline CDR1 LNHDA, CDR2 SQIVND (reference sequence). CDR3 in DNA: TGTGCCAGTAGTATTGACTACACTGAAGCTTTCTTT. Protein: CASSIDYTEAFF.

The rearrangement joins TRBV30 to TRBJ2-3, with 12 nucleotides matching TRBD1. The CDR3 consists of 15 residues. CDR1 and CDR2 from the germline V gene are GTSNPN and SVGIG (reference sequence). With 7 bases clipped from V and 2 bases from J, the junction kept 7 bases outside the gene matches. The CDR3 DNA reads TGTGCCTCGAAGGGGACAGGGGGCCCCACAGATACGCAGTATTTT. Encoded protein: CASKGTGGPTDTQYF. Full variable domain (remainder filled in from reference TRBV30 and TRBJ2-3): SQTIHQWPATLVQPVGSPLSLECTVEGTSNPNLYWYRQAAGRGLQLLFYSVGIGQISSEVPQNLSASRPQDRQFILSSKKLLLSDSGFYLCASKGTGGPTDTQYFGPGTRLTVL.